The present TCR beta chain was sequenced within a study of T-cell memory formation after mild COVID-19. Overall study findings and caveats: Clones contracting day 15 to 85 were balanced CD4/CD8; later expanders leaned CD4+. The main location of contracting CD4+ clones was CM and EM, and that of contracting CD8+ clones was EMRA.

TCRdb independently ran MiXCR on the 5' RACE reads; one entry per CDR3 protein. In the table there are about 84,000 distinct CDR3 sequences, more than 11% of which are singletons. This clonotype has just a few counts. Antigen: not known. Trimming removed 6 bases at V and 8 bases at J, with 14 bases between. The CDR3 runs 13 residues. The source material was PBMCs or a T cell subset sorted from them (not recorded which). The origin of this receptor is an adult woman who had mild COVID-19 (a few samples of this study predate the infection). Cell type and time point are not known. The V and J genes are TRBV12-3 or TRBV12-4 and TRBJ2-1; unclear D gene. The CDR3 protein is CASSLIFGDEQFF. The DNA of the CDR3 is TGTGCCAGCAGCCTCATTTTTGGGGATGAGCAGTTCTTC.